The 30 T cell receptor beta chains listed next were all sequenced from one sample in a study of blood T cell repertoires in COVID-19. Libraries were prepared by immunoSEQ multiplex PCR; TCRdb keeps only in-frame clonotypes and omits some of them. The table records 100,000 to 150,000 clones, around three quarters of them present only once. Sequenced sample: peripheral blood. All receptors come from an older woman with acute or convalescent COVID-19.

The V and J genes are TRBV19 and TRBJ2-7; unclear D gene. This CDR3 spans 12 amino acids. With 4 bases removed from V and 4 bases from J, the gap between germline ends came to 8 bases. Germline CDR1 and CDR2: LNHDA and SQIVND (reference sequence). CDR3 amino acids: CASSSQKYEQYF. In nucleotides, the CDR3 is TGTGCCAGTAGTAGCCAGAAGTACGAGCAGTACTTC.

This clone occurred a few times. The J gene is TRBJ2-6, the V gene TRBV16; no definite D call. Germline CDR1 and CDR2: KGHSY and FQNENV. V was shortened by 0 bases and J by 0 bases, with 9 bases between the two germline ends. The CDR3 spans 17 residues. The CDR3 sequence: CASSQSLPGSGANVLTF. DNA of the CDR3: TGTGCCAGCAGCCAATCCCTCCCGGGCTCTGGGGCCAACGTCCTGACTTTC.

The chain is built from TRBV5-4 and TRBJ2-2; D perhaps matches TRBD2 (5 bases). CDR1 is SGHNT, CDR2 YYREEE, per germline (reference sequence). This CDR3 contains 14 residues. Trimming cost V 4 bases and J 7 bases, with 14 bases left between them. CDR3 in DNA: TGTGCCAGCAGCCCCCGGGATCAGCTCGGGGAGCTGTTTTTT. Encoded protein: CASSPRDQLGELFF.

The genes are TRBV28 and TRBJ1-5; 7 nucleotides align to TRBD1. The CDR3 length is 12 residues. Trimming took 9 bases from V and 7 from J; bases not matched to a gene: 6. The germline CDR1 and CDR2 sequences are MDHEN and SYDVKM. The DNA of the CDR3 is TGTGCCAGTTTGACAGGGACCCAGCCCCAGCATTTT. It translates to CASLTGTQPQHF. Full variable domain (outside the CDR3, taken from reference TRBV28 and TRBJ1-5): DVKVTQSSRYLVKRTGEKVFLECVQDMDHENMFWYRQDPGLGLRLIYFSYDVKMKEKGDIPEGYSVSREKKERFSLILESASTNQTSMYLCASLTGTQPQHFGDGTRLSIL.

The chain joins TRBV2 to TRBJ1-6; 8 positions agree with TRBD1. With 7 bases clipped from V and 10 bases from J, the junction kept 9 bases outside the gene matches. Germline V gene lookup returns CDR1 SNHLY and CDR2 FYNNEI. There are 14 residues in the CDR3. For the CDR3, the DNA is TGTGCCAGCAATGGAGGACAGGGTAAATCACCCCTCCACTTT. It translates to CASNGGQGKSPLHF. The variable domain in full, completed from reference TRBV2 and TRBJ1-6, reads EPEVTQTPSHQVTQMGQEVILRCVPISNHLYFYWYRQILGQKVEFLVSFYNNEISEKSEIFDDQFSVERPDGSNFTLKIRSTKLEDSAMYFCASNGGQGKSPLHFGNGTRLTVT.

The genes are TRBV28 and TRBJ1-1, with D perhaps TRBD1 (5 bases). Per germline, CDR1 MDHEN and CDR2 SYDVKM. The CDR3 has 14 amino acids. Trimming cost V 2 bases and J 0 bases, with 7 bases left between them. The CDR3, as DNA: TGTGCCAGCAGTTTACGGGGGATGAACACTGAAGCTTTCTTT. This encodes CASSLRGMNTEAFF.

CDR3 residues: CASSLRDRGTGELFF. The CDR3 DNA is TGTGCCAGCAGTTTACGGGACAGGGGTACCGGGGAGCTGTTTTTT. V gene TRBV27 combines with J gene TRBJ2-2, with 10 nucleotides matching TRBD1. With 2 bases clipped from V and 5 bases from J, the junction kept 2 bases outside the gene matches. In germline, CDR1 is MNHEY, CDR2 SMNVEV (reference sequence). The CDR3 totals 15 residues.

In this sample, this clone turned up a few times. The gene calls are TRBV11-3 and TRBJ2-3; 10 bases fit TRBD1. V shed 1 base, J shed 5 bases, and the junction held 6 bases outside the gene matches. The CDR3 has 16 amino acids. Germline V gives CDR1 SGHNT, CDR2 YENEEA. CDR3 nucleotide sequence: TGTGCCAGCAGCTTAGGTGGGGACAGGGGAGGAGATACGCAGTATTTT. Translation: CASSLGGDRGGDTQYF.

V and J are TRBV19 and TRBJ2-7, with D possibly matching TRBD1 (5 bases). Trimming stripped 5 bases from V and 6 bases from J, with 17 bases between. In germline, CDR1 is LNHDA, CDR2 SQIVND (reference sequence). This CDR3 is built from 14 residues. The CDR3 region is CASSLQTGIGEQYF. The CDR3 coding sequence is TGTGCCAGTAGTCTTCAAACAGGAATCGGCGAGCAGTACTTC.

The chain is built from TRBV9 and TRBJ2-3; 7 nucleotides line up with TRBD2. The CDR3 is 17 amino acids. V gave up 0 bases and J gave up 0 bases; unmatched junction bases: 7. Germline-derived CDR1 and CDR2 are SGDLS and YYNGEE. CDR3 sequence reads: CASSVATGGASTDTQYF. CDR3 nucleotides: TGTGCCAGCAGCGTAGCTACGGGAGGAGCTAGCACAGATACGCAGTATTTT.

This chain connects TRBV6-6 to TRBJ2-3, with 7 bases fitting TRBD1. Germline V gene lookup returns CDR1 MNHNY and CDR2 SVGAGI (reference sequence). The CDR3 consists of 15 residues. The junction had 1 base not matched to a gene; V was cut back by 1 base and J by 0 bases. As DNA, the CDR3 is TGTGCCAGCAGTTACTTGGGACAGAGCACAGATACGCAGTATTTT. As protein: CASSYLGQSTDTQYF.

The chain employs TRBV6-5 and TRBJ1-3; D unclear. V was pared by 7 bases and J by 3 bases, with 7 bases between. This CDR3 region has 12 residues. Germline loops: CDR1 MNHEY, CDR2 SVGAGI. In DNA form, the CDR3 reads TGTGCCAGCATCAGCGATGGAAACACCATATATTTT. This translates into CASISDGNTIYF.

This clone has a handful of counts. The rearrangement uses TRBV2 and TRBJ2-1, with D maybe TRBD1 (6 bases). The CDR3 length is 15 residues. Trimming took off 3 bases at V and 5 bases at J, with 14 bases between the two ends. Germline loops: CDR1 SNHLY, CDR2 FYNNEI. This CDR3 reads CASSDRRQVHNEQFF. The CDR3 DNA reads TGTGCCAGCAGTGACCGTCGACAGGTGCACAATGAGCAGTTCTTC. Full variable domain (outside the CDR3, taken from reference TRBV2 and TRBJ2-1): EPEVTQTPSHQVTQMGQEVILRCVPISNHLYFYWYRQILGQKVEFLVSFYNNEISEKSEIFDDQFSVERPDGSNFTLKIRSTKLEDSAMYFCASSDRRQVHNEQFFGPGTRLTVL.

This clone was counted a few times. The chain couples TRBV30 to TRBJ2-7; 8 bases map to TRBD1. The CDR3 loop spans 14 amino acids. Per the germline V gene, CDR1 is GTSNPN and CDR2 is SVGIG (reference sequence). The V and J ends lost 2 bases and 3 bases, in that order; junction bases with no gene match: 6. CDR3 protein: CAWSPTGGYYEQYF. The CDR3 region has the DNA TGTGCCTGGAGTCCCACAGGGGGATACTACGAGCAGTACTTC.

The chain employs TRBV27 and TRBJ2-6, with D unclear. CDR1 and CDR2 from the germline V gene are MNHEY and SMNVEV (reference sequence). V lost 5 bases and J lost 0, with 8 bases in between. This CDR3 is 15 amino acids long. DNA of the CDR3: TGTGCCAGCAGTCTAATGCCCTCTGGGGCCAACGTCCTGACTTTC. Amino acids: CASSLMPSGANVLTF.

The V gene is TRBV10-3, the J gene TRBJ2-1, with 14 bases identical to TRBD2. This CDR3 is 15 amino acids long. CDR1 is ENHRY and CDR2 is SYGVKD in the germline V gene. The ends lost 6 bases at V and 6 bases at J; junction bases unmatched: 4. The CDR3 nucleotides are TGTGCCATCAGCTCCGGGACTAGCGGGGGCAATGAGCAGTTCTTC. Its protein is CAISSGTSGGNEQFF.

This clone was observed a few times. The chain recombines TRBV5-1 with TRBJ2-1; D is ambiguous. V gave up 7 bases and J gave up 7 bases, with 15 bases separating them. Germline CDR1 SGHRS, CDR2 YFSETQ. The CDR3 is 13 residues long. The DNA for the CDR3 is TGCGCCAGCCGAGAAGCCCCGAGGAATGAGCAGTTCTTC. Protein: CASREAPRNEQFF. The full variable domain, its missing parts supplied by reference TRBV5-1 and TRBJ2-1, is KAGVTQTPRYLIKTRGQQVTLSCSPISGHRSVSWYQQTPGQGLQFLFEYFSETQRNKGNFPGRFSGRQFSNSRSEMNVSTLELGDSALYLCASREAPRNEQFFGPGTRLTVL.

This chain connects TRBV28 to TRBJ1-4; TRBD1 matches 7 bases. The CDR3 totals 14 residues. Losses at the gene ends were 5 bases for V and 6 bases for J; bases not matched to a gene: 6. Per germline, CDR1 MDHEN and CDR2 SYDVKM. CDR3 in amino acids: CASSAQTGDEKLFF. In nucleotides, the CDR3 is TGTGCCAGCAGTGCCCAAACAGGGGATGAAAAACTGTTTTTT.

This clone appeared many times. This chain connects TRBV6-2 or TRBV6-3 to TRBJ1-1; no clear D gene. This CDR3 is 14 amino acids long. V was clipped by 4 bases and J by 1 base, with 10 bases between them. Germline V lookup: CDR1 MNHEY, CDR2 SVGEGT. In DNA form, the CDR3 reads TGTGCCAGCAGTTCACGCCCGAGGAACACTGAAGCTTTCTTT. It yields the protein CASSSRPRNTEAFF.

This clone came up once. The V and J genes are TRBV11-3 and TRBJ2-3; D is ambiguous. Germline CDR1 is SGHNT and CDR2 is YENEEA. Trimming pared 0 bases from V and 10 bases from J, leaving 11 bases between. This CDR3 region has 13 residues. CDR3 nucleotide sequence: TGTGCCAGCAGCTTAGATGCGGTGGGTGCGCAGTATTTT. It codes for CASSLDAVGAQYF.

The CDR3 sequence is CASGSRRQGIQHGELFF. The CDR3 region has the DNA TGTGCTAGTGGTTCCCGGCGACAGGGCATTCAACACGGGGAGCTGTTTTTT. The rearrangement uses TRBV12-5 and TRBJ2-2, with TRBD1 matching over 7 bases. J was trimmed by 7 bases and V by 4 bases; bases with no gene match: 15. The CDR3 runs 17 residues. Germline V gene data show CDR1 as LGHNT and CDR2 as FRNRAP.

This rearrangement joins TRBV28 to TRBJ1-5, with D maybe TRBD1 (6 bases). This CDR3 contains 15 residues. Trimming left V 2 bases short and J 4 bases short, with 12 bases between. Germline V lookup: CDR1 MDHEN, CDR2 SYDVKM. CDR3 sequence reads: CASSLVRGVNQPQHF. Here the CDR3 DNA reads TGTGCCAGCAGTTTAGTCAGGGGCGTAAATCAGCCCCAGCATTTT.

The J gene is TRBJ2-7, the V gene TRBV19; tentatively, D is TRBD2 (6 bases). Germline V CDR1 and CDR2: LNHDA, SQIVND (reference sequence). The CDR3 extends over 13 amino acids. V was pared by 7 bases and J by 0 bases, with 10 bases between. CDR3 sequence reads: CASMRRDSYEQYF. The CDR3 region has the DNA TGTGCCAGTATGCGGCGGGACTCCTACGAGCAGTACTTC.

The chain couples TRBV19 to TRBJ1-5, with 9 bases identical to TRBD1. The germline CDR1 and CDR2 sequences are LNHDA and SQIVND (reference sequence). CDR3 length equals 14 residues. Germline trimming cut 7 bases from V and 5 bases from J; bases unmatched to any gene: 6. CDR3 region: CASTDTGGYQPQHF. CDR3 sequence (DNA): TGTGCCAGTACCGACACAGGGGGCTATCAGCCCCAGCATTTT.

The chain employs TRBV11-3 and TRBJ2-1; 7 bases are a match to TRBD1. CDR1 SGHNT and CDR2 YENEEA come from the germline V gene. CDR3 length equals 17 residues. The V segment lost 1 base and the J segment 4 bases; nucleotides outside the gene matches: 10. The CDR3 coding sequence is TGTGCCAGCAGCTTAGCATCCGGGACAGTCCCTTACAATGAGCAGTTCTTC. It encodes CASSLASGTVPYNEQFF.

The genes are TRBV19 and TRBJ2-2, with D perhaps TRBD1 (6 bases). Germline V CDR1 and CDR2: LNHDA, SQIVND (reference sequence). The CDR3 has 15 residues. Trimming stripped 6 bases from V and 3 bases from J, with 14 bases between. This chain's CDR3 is CASSLGTPYTGELFF. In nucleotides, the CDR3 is TGTGCCAGTAGCCTCGGGACACCATACACCGGGGAGCTGTTTTTT.

CDR3 DNA sequence: TGTGCCATCAGTCAAACTAGCGGCTCCTACGAGCAGTACTTC. Translated, it gives CAISQTSGSYEQYF. V is TRBV10-3 and J is TRBJ2-7; 8 positions match TRBD2. V shed 5 bases and J 0 bases; nucleotides not matched to a gene: 3. This CDR3 has 14 amino acids. Germline-derived CDR1 and CDR2 are ENHRY and SYGVKD.

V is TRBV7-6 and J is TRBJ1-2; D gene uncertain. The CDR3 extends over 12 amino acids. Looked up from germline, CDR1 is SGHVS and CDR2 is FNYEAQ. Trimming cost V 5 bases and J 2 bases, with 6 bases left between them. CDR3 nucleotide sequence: TGTGCCAGCAGCCCCCTAAACTATGGCTACACCTTC. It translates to CASSPLNYGYTF.

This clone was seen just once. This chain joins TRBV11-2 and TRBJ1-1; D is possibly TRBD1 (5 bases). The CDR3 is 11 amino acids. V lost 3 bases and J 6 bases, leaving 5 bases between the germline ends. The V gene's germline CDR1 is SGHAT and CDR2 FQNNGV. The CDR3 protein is CASSFRAEAFF. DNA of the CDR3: TGTGCCAGCAGCTTCAGGGCTGAAGCTTTCTTT.

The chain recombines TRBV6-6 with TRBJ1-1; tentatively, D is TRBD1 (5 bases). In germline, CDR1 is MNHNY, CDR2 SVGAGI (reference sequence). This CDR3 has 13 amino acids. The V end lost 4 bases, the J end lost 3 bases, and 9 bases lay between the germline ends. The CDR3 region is CASSFLRDTEAFF. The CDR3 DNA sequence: TGTGCCAGCAGTTTCCTCAGGGACACTGAAGCTTTCTTT.